The clone carrying this T cell receptor beta chain appeared a few times. Its antigen remains unidentified. From the reads, TCRdb called clonotypes with MiXCR, one entry per CDR3 protein. The table includes 150,000 to 200,000 distinct CDR3 sequences, about 18% detected once. The record originates from a study of T cell repertoires in cytomegalovirus infection. Overall study context: Public signatures in TCR beta pointed to CMV infection and matching HLA type.

Points from the study as a whole: The study found HLA-C-restricted CMV-specific TCR beta clonotypes dominating the ex vivo response. There were carriers of CMV plus the relevant HLA, and cumulative public TCR beta family frequency identified them.

CDR1 ENHRY and CDR2 SYGVKD come from the germline V gene. This CDR3 has 15 amino acids. The V gene lost 8 bases and the J gene lost 2 bases, with 15 bases spanning the gap. Material: CD8+ T cells from PBMCs. The chain couples TRBV10-3 to TRBJ2-2; maybe TRBD2 (5 bases). This TCR came from a human donor in good health (CMV status not recorded). Some clones in this sample may be carry-over from other donors' samples. The CDR3 here is CAIADAGFNTGELFF. The CDR3 region has the DNA TGTGCCATCGCAGATGCGGGTTTTAACACCGGGGAGCTGTTTTTT.